This T cell receptor (beta chain) is drawn from a study of T cells in Graves' hyperthyroidism and ophthalmopathy. Turning to the study itself: At the time of initial diagnosis and before any treatment, peripheral blood was collected. Study outcomes and limitations: Blood samples included most of the expanded thyroid clonotypes exceeding 0.001. The model foresaw ophthalmopathy a median around 6 months prior to onset.

Ten or more counts support this clonotype. Antigen: not known. TCR beta CDR3 regions were amplified from RNA. The primer set for the first-round RT-PCR of the TCR CDR3 was HTBI. MiXCR was run by TCRdb on the multiplex PCR reads, yielding one entry per CDR3 protein. The sample has 310,000 or so distinct CDR3 sequences; approximately 17% are singletons. CDR3 length: 11 amino acids. V was trimmed by 4 bases and J by 6 bases, leaving 6 bases between them. Germline V gene lookup returns CDR1 MNHEY and CDR2 SVGEGT. The TCR comes from a woman aged 55-70 years with Graves' ophthalmopathy. Sequenced sample: blood. The chain combines TRBV6-2 or TRBV6-3 with TRBJ1-1; no clear D gene. The CDR3 sequence is CASSSFAEAFF. CDR3 DNA sequence: TGTGCCAGCAGTTCCTTTGCTGAAGCTTTCTTT.